A selection of T cell receptor beta chains follows, all from one sample in a study of T cells after yellow fever vaccination. Each CDR3 protein gets one entry after TCRdb re-called the 5' RACE reads with MiXCR. The sample yields 120,000 or so distinct CDR3 sequences, about 16% seen once. The source material was CD8+ T cells sorted from PBMCs, sampled 5 days after the yellow fever booster vaccination. These receptor sequences come from a man aged 18 to 30 who received the YFV17D yellow fever vaccine. Each CDR3 is given with its conserved first and last residue. A D gene is named only where the DNA matches it firmly. Clone size is given for some rows only: seen once, a few or many times, or a class if the clone is expanded.

DNA: TGTGCCAGCAGTGACTCGCCGGAGAACACTGAAGCTTTCTTT
CDR3: CASSDSPENTEAFF
V: TRBV6-4
J: TRBJ1-1
D: -
size: -

DNA: TGTGCCAGTAGATCTAGTTTAGAATACGAGCAGTACTTC
CDR3: CASRSSLEYEQYF
V: TRBV19
J: TRBJ2-7
D: -
size: -

DNA: TGTGCCAGCAGTTATCTTGGGACAGGGAGCTACACCTTC
CDR3: CASSYLGTGSYTF
V: TRBV6-5
J: TRBJ1-2
D: TRBD1
size: many

DNA: TGCGCCAGCAGCCAAGTGAGGGCCCAATCCTACGAGCAGTACTTC
CDR3: CASSQVRAQSYEQYF
V: TRBV4-1
J: TRBJ2-7
D: -
size: many

DNA: TGCGCCAGCAGTGATTCAGGGGGGACTAACTATGGCTACACCTTC
CDR3: CASSDSGGTNYGYTF
V: TRBV10-2
J: TRBJ1-2
D: TRBD1
size: few

DNA: TGTGCCAGCACAGGGGCATTGGGGGTGTACACTGAAGCTTTCTTT
CDR3: CASTGALGVYTEAFF
V: TRBV12-3/TRBV12-4
J: TRBJ1-1
D: -
size: -

DNA: TGTGCCAGCAGCTTAAGGGACAACCGAGGTCCTGAAGCTTTCTTT
CDR3: CASSLRDNRGPEAFF
V: TRBV7-2
J: TRBJ1-1
D: -
size: -

DNA: TGCAGCGGGACAGGGGGAGCGAAAGGTCAGTTCTTC
CDR3: CSGTGGAKGQFF
V: TRBV29-1
J: TRBJ2-1
D: TRBD1
size: few

DNA: TGTGCCAGCAGCGGACAGGGATATGAGCAGTTCTTC
CDR3: CASSGQGYEQFF
V: TRBV9
J: TRBJ2-1
D: TRBD1
size: -

DNA: TGTGCCAGCAGTGACTCGGACACCTGGGAGCTGTTTTTT
CDR3: CASSDSDTWELFF
V: TRBV6-4
J: TRBJ2-2
D: -
size: -

DNA: TGTGCCAGCAGTTTATACGGCAGTCGTGGCCCCTACGAGCAGTACTTC
CDR3: CASSLYGSRGPYEQYF
V: TRBV27
J: TRBJ2-7
D: -
size: few

DNA: TGTGCCAGCAGCCTCACCGTGATATCCGGTGAGCAGTTCTTC
CDR3: CASSLTVISGEQFF
V: TRBV5-5
J: TRBJ2-1
D: -
size: few

DNA: TGTGCCAGCGGCGGACTAGCGGGGACCACAGATACGCAGTATTTT
CDR3: CASGGLAGTTDTQYF
V: TRBV7-8
J: TRBJ2-3
D: TRBD2
size: few

DNA: TGTGCCATAGCAAGCGGGGGGGACACAGATACGCAGTATTTT
CDR3: CAIASGGDTDTQYF
V: TRBV10-3
J: TRBJ2-3
D: TRBD2
size: few

DNA: TGTGCCAGCACCCCCGGGGGTTGGGAGACCCAGTACTTC
CDR3: CASTPGGWETQYF
V: TRBV11-1
J: TRBJ2-5
D: -
size: -

DNA: TGTGCCAGCAGCTTTATGCCCTCCTACAATGAGCAGTTCTTC
CDR3: CASSFMPSYNEQFF
V: TRBV7-2
J: TRBJ2-1
D: -
size: -

DNA: TGTGCCAGCAGCTTGTGGGGGTTCAATCAGCCCCAGCATTTT
CDR3: CASSLWGFNQPQHF
V: TRBV5-4
J: TRBJ1-5
D: -
size: -

DNA: TGCAGTGCCACGGACAGGGAGCCAAATGAGCAGTTCTTC
CDR3: CSATDREPNEQFF
V: TRBV20-1
J: TRBJ2-1
D: TRBD1
size: few

DNA: TGTGCCAGCAGCCCAGTCCGGGGGCTGCGAGAGACCCAGTACTTC
CDR3: CASSPVRGLRETQYF
V: TRBV7-2
J: TRBJ2-5
D: -
size: many

DNA: TGCGCCAGCAGCCAAGATTGGAATCAGCCCCAGCATTTT
CDR3: CASSQDWNQPQHF
V: TRBV4-1
J: TRBJ1-5
D: -
size: few

DNA: TGTGCCAGCACCCCGGGAGGGCTAGCCAAAAACATTCAGTACTTC
CDR3: CASTPGGLAKNIQYF
V: TRBV9
J: TRBJ2-4
D: TRBD2
size: -

DNA: TGTGCCAGCAGCAACTGGGACAGGGGGTTGGATGAGCAGTTCTTC
CDR3: CASSNWDRGLDEQFF
V: TRBV7-9
J: TRBJ2-1
D: TRBD1
size: few

DNA: TGTGCCAGCAGCTCCCGGGACAGGGTACCCTACAATGAGCAGTTCTTC
CDR3: CASSSRDRVPYNEQFF
V: TRBV6-5
J: TRBJ2-1
D: TRBD1
size: -

DNA: TGTGCCAGCAGTGAAAACCAAGCCTACGAGCAGTACTTC
CDR3: CASSENQAYEQYF
V: TRBV2
J: TRBJ2-7
D: -
size: -

DNA: TGTGCCAGCAGCTTAGCTCGGACAGGGGACACCGGGGAGCTGTTTTTT
CDR3: CASSLARTGDTGELFF
V: TRBV7-9
J: TRBJ2-2
D: TRBD1
size: few

DNA: TGCGCCAGCAGCCAAGAGGGTAGATACTATGGCTACACCTTC
CDR3: CASSQEGRYYGYTF
V: TRBV4-1
J: TRBJ1-2
D: -
size: few

DNA: TGTGCCAGCAGTGTTGAGCGGGACTACCGATACAATGAGCAGTTCTTC
CDR3: CASSVERDYRYNEQFF
V: TRBV2
J: TRBJ2-1
D: TRBD2
size: -

DNA: TGTGCCAGCACCTACGGAGGGGCGGATGGCTACACCTTC
CDR3: CASTYGGADGYTF
V: TRBV6-2/TRBV6-3
J: TRBJ1-2
D: -
size: -

DNA: TGTGCCAGCAGCCTCAGGGGGTTGGGTGGCTACACCTTC
CDR3: CASSLRGLGGYTF
V: TRBV6-5
J: TRBJ1-2
D: TRBD1
size: once

DNA: TGCAGCGCGATTGCTGAGATGAACTATGGCTACACCTTC
CDR3: CSAIAEMNYGYTF
V: TRBV29-1
J: TRBJ1-2
D: -
size: -

DNA: TGCGCCAGCAGCCTGCTGGGGGGAATACAGCCCCAGCATTTT
CDR3: CASSLLGGIQPQHF
V: TRBV5-1
J: TRBJ1-5
D: -
size: -

DNA: TGCGCCAGCAGGGGGGCCTATTATAGCAATCAGCCCCAGCATTTT
CDR3: CASRGAYYSNQPQHF
V: TRBV4-3
J: TRBJ1-5
D: -
size: -

DNA: TGTGCCAGCAGAGTGGCGACCCAAGAGACCCAGTACTTC
CDR3: CASRVATQETQYF
V: TRBV11-2
J: TRBJ2-5
D: -
size: many

DNA: TGTGCCAGCAGCCTCCTGGGGACAGGCGGGCGAGAGACCCAGTACTTC
CDR3: CASSLLGTGGRETQYF
V: TRBV7-2
J: TRBJ2-5
D: TRBD1
size: few

DNA: TGCGCCAGCAGCCGGGGGCGGAATGAGCAGTTCTTC
CDR3: CASSRGRNEQFF
V: TRBV4-3
J: TRBJ2-1
D: -
size: many

DNA: TGTGCCAGCCGGGACAGGGGTAACACCGGGGAGCTGTTTTTT
CDR3: CASRDRGNTGELFF
V: TRBV6-4
J: TRBJ2-2
D: TRBD1
size: -

DNA: TGTGCCAGCAGCTTAAACGCGGGGGGGCGCAATGAGCAGTTCTTC
CDR3: CASSLNAGGRNEQFF
V: TRBV7-3
J: TRBJ2-1
D: TRBD2
size: few

DNA: TGTGCCAGCAGCACAGACAAGTATAGCAATCAGCCCCAGCATTTT
CDR3: CASSTDKYSNQPQHF
V: TRBV6-6
J: TRBJ1-5
D: -
size: few

DNA: TGTGCCAGCAGCCTGACCGATTACTATGGCTACACCTTC
CDR3: CASSLTDYYGYTF
V: TRBV28
J: TRBJ1-2
D: -
size: -

DNA: TGTGCCAGCAGCTTAGGGACAGGGAGGTGGACTGAAGCTTTCTTT
CDR3: CASSLGTGRWTEAFF
V: TRBV7-8
J: TRBJ1-1
D: TRBD1
size: few

DNA: TGTGCCAGCAGCTTAAGCGGGAATAGCAATCAGCCCCAGCATTTT
CDR3: CASSLSGNSNQPQHF
V: TRBV7-9
J: TRBJ1-5
D: -
size: few

DNA: TGTGCCAGCAGCTTAGCGGGGGGGTTGGCAGATACGCAGTATTTT
CDR3: CASSLAGGLADTQYF
V: TRBV11-2
J: TRBJ2-3
D: TRBD2
size: -

DNA: TGTGCCAGCAGCTACCGACCAGGACTAGCGGGTATAGTCGGCACAGATACGCAGTATTTT
CDR3: CASSYRPGLAGIVGTDTQYF
V: TRBV6-2/TRBV6-3
J: TRBJ2-3
D: TRBD2
size: -

DNA: TGTGCCAGCAGCCCTGACAGGCAGGAGCTGTTTTTT
CDR3: CASSPDRQELFF
V: TRBV5-6
J: TRBJ2-2
D: -
size: few

DNA: TGTGCCAGCAGTTATACGAATACGCAGTATTTT
CDR3: CASSYTNTQYF
V: TRBV6-6
J: TRBJ2-3
D: -
size: few

DNA: TGTGCCAGCAGCTTAAGGGGGGGCTCGGACACTGAAGCTTTCTTT
CDR3: CASSLRGGSDTEAFF
V: TRBV7-9
J: TRBJ1-1
D: -
size: few

DNA: TGTGCCAGCAAACCCTACGAGGGGGGTAACACTGAAGCTTTCTTT
CDR3: CASKPYEGGNTEAFF
V: TRBV6-5
J: TRBJ1-1
D: -
size: few